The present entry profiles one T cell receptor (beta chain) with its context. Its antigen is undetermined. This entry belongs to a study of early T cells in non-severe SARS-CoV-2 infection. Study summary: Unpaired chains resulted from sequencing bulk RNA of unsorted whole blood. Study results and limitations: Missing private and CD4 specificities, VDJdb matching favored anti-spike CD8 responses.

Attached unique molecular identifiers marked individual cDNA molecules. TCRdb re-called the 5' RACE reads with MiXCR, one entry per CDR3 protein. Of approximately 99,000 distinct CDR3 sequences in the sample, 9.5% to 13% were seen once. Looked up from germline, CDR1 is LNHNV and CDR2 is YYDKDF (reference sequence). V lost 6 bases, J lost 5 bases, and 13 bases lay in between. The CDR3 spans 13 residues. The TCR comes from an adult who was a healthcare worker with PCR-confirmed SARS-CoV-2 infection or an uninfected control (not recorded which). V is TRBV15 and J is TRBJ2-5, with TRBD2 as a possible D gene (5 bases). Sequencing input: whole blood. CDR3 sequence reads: CATSFLATETQYF. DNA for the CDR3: TGTGCCACCAGTTTCCTAGCCACGGAGACCCAGTACTTC.